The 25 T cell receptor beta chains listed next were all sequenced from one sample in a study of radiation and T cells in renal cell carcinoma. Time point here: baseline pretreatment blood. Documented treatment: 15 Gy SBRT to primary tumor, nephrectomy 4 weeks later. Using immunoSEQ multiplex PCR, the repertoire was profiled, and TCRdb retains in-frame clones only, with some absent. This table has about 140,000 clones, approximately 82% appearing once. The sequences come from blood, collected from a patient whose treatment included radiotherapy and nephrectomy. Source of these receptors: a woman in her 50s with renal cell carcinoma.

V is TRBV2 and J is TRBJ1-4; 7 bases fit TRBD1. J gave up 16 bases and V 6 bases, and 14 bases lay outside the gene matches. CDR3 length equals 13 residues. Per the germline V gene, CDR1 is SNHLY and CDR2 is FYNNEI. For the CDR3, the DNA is TGTGCCAGCAGCGGGGACAGAATGGAAGATAAGTTTTTT. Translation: CASSGDRMEDKFF.

For the CDR3, the DNA is TGTGCCAGTAGTATCCGGGACAGGGGGTACGAGCAGTACTTC. Translated: CASSIRDRGYEQYF. The chain recombines TRBV19 with TRBJ2-7; TRBD1 aligns across 11 bases. Looked up from germline, CDR1 is LNHDA and CDR2 is SQIVND (reference sequence). Trimming cost V 3 bases and J 4 bases; bases outside gene matches: 2. This CDR3 contains 14 residues.

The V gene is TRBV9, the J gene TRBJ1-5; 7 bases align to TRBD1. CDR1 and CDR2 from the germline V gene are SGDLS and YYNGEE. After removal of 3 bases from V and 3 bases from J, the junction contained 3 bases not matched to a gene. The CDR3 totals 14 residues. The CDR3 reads CASSDGTDNQPQHF. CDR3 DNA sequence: TGTGCCAGCAGCGACGGGACAGACAATCAGCCCCAGCATTTT.

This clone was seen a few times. CDR3 region: CASSERSNQPQHF. Here the CDR3 DNA reads TGTGCCAGCAGCGAACGGAGCAATCAGCCCCAGCATTTT. This chain links TRBV7-2 with TRBJ1-5; D is unclear. This CDR3 spans 13 amino acids. V lost 5 bases and J 1 base, leaving 6 bases between the germline ends. Germline CDR1 SGHTA, CDR2 FQGNSA.

CDR3 coding DNA: TGCGCCAGCAGCCGGGGCCCACGGGCCTACGAGCAGTACTTC. Its translation is CASSRGPRAYEQYF. V gene TRBV4-1 combines with J gene TRBJ2-7, with D possibly being TRBD1 (5 bases). CDR3 length: 14 residues. With 4 bases removed from V and 2 bases from J, the gap between germline ends came to 12 bases. The germline gives CDR1 MGHRA, CDR2 YSYEKL.

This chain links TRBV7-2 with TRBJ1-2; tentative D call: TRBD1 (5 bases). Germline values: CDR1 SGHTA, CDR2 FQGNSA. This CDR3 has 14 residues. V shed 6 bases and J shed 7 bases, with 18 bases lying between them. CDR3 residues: CASRERGIFGGYTF. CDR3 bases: TGTGCCAGCAGGGAGCGGGGGATCTTCGGTGGCTACACCTTC.

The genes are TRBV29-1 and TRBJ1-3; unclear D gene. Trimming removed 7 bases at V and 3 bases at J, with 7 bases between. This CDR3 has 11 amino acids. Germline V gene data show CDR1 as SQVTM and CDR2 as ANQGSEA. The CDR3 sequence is CSGTGGNTIYF. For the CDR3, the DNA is TGCAGCGGCACCGGTGGAAACACCATATATTTT.

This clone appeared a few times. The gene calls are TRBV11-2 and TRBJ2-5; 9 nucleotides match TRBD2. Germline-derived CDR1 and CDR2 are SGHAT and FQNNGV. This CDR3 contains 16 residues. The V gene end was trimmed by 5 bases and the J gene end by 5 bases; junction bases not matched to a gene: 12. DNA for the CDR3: TGTGCCAGCAGCGAAGATAGCGGGAGTGGTCGGGAGACCCAGTACTTC. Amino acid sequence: CASSEDSGSGRETQYF.

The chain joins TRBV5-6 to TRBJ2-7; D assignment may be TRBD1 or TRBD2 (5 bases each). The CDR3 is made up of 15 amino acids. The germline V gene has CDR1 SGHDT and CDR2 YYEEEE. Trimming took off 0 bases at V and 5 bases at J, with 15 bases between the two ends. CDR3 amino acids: CASSLVGRDADEQYF. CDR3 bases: TGTGCCAGCAGCTTGGTGGGCAGGGACGCGGACGAGCAGTACTTC.

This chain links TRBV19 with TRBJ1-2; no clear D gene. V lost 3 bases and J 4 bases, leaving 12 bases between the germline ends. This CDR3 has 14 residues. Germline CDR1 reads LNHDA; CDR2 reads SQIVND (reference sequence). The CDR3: CASSMVTGSYGYTF. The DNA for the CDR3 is TGTGCCAGTAGTATGGTCACCGGGAGCTATGGCTACACCTTC. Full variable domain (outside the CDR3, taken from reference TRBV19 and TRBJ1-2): DGGITQSPKYLFRKEGQNVTLSCEQNLNHDAMYWYRQDPGQGLRLIYYSQIVNDFQKGDIAEGYSVSREKKESFPLTVTSAQKNPTAFYLCASSMVTGSYGYTFGSGTRLTVV.

The CDR3 region has the DNA TGTGCCAGTAGTATCTCCCAAACCGCTGAAGCTTTCTTT. Amino acid sequence: CASSISQTAEAFF. The chain couples TRBV19 to TRBJ1-1; the D is unclear. The germline CDR1 and CDR2 sequences are LNHDA and SQIVND (reference sequence). Trimming shortened V by 3 bases and J by 6 bases, and 11 bases separated the two germline ends. The CDR3 runs 13 residues.

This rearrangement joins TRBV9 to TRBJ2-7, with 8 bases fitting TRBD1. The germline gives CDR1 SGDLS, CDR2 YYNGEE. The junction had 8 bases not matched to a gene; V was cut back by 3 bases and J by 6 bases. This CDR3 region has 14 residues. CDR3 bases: TGTGCCAGCAGCGAAGACAGGGGTACTGGCGAGCAGTACTTC. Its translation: CASSEDRGTGEQYF. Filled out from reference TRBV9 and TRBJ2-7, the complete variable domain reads DSGVTQTPKHLITATGQRVTLRCSPRSGDLSVYWYQQSLDQGLQFLIQYYNGEERAKGNILERFSAQQFPDLHSELNLSSLELGDSALYFCASSEDRGTGEQYFGPGTRLTVT.

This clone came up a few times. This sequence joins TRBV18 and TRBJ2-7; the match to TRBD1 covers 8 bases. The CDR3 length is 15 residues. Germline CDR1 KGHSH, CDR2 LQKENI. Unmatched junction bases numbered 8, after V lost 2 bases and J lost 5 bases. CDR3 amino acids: CASSPVRTGMDEQYF. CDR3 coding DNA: TGTGCCAGCTCACCAGTGAGGACAGGGATGGACGAGCAGTACTTC.

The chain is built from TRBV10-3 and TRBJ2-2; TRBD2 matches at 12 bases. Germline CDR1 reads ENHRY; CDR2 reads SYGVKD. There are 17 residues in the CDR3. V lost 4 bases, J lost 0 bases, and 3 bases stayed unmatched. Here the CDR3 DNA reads TGTGCCATCAGTGGAGGGACTAGCGGGCCGAACACCGGGGAGCTGTTTTTT. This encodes CAISGGTSGPNTGELFF.

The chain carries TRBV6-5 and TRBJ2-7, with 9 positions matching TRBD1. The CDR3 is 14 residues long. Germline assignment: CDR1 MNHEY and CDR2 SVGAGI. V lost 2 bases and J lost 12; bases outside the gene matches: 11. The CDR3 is CASSYEGQGSLWYF. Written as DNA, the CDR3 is TGTGCCAGCAGTTACGAGGGACAGGGATCCTTGTGGTACTTC.

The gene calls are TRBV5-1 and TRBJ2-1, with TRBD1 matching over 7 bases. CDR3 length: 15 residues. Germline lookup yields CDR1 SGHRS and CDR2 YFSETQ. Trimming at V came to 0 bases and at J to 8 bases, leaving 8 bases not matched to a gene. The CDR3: CASSLEGTDFDEQFF. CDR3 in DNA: TGCGCCAGCAGCTTGGAGGGGACAGACTTTGATGAGCAGTTCTTC.

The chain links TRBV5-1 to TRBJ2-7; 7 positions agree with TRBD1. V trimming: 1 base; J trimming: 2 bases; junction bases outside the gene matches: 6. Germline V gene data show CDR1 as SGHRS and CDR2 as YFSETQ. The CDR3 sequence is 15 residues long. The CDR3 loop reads CASSLQGDRTYEQYF. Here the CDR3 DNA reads TGCGCCAGCAGCTTGCAAGGGGACAGAACCTACGAGCAGTACTTC.

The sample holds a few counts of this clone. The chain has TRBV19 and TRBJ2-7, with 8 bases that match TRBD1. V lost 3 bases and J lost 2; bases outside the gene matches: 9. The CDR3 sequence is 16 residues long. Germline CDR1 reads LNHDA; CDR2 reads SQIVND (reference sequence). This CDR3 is CASSIMPGQGAYEQYF. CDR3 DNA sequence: TGTGCCAGTAGTATTATGCCAGGACAGGGCGCCTACGAGCAGTACTTC.

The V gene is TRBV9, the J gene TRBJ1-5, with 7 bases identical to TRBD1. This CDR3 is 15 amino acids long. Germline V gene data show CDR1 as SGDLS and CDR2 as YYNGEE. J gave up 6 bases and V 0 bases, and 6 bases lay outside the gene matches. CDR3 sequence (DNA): TGTGCCAGCAGCGTAGGTGTGACAGGGATTCAGCCCCAGCATTTT. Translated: CASSVGVTGIQPQHF.

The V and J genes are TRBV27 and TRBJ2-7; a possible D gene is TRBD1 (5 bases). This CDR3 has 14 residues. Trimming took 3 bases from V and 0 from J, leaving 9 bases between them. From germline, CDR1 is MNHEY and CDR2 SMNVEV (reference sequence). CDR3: CASSLKGISYEQYF. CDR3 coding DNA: TGTGCCAGCAGTTTGAAGGGGATCTCCTACGAGCAGTACTTC.

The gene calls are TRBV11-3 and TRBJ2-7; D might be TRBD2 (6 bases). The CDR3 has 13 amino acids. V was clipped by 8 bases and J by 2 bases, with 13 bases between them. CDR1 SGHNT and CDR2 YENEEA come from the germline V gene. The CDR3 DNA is TGTGCCAGCCCCGGGACTCCGGCCTACGAGCAGTACTTC. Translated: CASPGTPAYEQYF.

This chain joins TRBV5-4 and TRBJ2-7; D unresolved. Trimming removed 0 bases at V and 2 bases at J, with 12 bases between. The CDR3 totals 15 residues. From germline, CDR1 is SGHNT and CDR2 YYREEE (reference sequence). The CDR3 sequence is CASSLDQETTYEQYF. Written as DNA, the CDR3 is TGTGCCAGCAGCTTGGACCAGGAAACAACCTACGAGCAGTACTTC.

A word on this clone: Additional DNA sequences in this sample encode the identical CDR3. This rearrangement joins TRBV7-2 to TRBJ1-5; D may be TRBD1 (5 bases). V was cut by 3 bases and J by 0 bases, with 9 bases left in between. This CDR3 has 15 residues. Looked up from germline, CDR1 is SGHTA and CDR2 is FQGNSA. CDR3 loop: CASSFGTDSNQPQHF. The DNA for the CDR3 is TGTGCCAGCAGCTTTGGGACGGATAGCAATCAGCCCCAGCATTTT. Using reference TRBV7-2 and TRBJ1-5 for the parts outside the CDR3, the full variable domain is GAGVSQSPSNKVTEKGKDVELRCDPISGHTALYWYRQSLGQGLEFLIYFQGNSAPDKSGLPSDRFSAERTGGSVSTLTIQRTQQEDSAVYLCASSFGTDSNQPQHFGDGTRLSIL.

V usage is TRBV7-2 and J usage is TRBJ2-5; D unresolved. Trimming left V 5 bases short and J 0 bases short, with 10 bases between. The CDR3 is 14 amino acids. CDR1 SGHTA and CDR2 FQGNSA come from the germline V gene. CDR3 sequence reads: CASSPMLDQETQYF. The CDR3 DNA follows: TGTGCCAGCAGCCCCATGCTGGACCAAGAGACCCAGTACTTC. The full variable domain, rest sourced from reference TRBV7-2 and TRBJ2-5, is GAGVSQSPSNKVTEKGKDVELRCDPISGHTALYWYRQSLGQGLEFLIYFQGNSAPDKSGLPSDRFSAERTGGSVSTLTIQRTQQEDSAVYLCASSPMLDQETQYFGPGTRLLVL.

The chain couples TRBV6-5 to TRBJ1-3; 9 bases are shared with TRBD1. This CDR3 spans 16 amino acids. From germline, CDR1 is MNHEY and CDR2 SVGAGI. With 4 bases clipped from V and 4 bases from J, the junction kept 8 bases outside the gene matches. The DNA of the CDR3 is TGTGCCAGCAGTTCCCGAACAGGGGGCAGGGGAAACACCATATATTTT. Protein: CASSSRTGGRGNTIYF.